This TCR beta chain was sequenced in a study of STAT5B mutations in CD4+ large granular lymphocyte leukemia. This clone was recorded a few times. Its target is not known. V lost 5 bases, J lost 7 bases, and 6 bases lay in between. The germline V gene has CDR1 SNHLY and CDR2 FYNNEI. This CDR3 region has 11 residues. TCRdb's copy holds only in-frame clones and misses some; the assay was immunoSEQ multiplex PCR. The sample has under 35,000 clones, about 70% seen once. Study-wide findings and caveats: Top patient clones used TRBV06 genes more often: 8/27 versus 2/35 in controls.

Input material: CD4+ T cells from blood buffy coats. The receptor's source is a human donor in good health. V is TRBV2 and J is TRBJ1-5; D uncertain. CDR3 in amino acids: CASSLSQPQHF. In DNA form, the CDR3 reads TGTGCCAGCAGTTTGAGCCAGCCCCAGCATTTT. Drawing the rest from reference TRBV2 and TRBJ1-5, the complete variable domain is EPEVTQTPSHQVTQMGQEVILRCVPISNHLYFYWYRQILGQKVEFLVSFYNNEISEKSEIFDDQFSVERPDGSNFTLKIRSTKLEDSAMYFCASSLSQPQHFGDGTRLSIL.